This T cell receptor (beta chain) was captured by sequencing in a study of regulatory T cells in long-lasting Graves disease. The authors built TCR beta libraries using iRepertoire HTBI primers and Arm-PCR of CDR3 regions. Original data processing: Throughout the samples, researchers identified 50 to 75 TRBV and around 15 TRBJ segments. TCRdb itself ran the multiplex PCR reads through MiXCR, one entry per CDR3 protein. It is TCRdb's table, rather than the study itself, that gives the V and J calls and clone size. In the table there are a few hundred thousand distinct CDR3 sequences, around 23% of which are singletons. The germline gives CDR1 MGHDK, CDR2 SYGVNS. V was clipped by 1 base and J by 2 bases, with 9 bases between them. This CDR3 spans 14 amino acids. Time point defined: persistent/refractory GD, antithyroid drugs over 5 years with positive TRAb. RNA from PBMCs was the source of the TCR library. A volume of approximately 10 milliliters of peripheral blood was collected in EDTA tubes.

The chain carries TRBV25-1 and TRBJ2-7; D uncertain. The TCR sequence derives from a female donor with Graves disease. The material sequenced was peripheral blood mononuclear cells (PBMCs), taken when the disease was refractory, from a patient treated with antithyroid drugs. CDR3 coding DNA: TGTGCCAGCAGTGAATTCGGCACGCCCTACGAGCAGTACTTC. It translates to CASSEFGTPYEQYF.